These T cell receptor beta chains were read from a single sample in a study of cytomegalovirus exposure and HLA in healthy donors. Produced via immunoSEQ multiplex PCR; TCRdb's table is partial and in-frame only. This repertoire shows 70,000 to 80,000 clones, around 82% found once; its top ten account for 1.5% to 2%. The material sequenced was PBMCs. The source of these receptors is a man between 18 and 35 years old in good health and CMV-seronegative. Both conserved end residues are part of each CDR3. D genes are given only for firm matches. Size values are once, few and many counts, or a class for expanded clones, and some rows have none.

J | V | size | D | CDR3 | DNA
TRBJ1-1 | TRBV7-3 | NA | NA | CASSPTRNTEAFF | TGTGCCAGCAGCCCCACTAGGAACACTGAAGCTTTCTTT
TRBJ1-2 | TRBV19 | NA | NA | CASSNPGSGDYGYTF | TGTGCCAGTAGCAACCCGGGATCGGGAGACTATGGCTACACCTTC
TRBJ2-2 | TRBV28 | NA | NA | CASSSGGGRTGELFF | TGTGCCAGCAGTTCTGGAGGAGGGAGGACCGGGGAGCTGTTTTTT
TRBJ2-1 | TRBV30 | NA | NA | CAWSSGREYNEQFF | TGTGCCTGGAGTTCCGGACGGGAGTACAATGAGCAGTTCTTC
TRBJ1-5 | TRBV10-3 | NA | NA | CATSIQGNQPQHF | TGTGCCACCTCGATACAGGGCAATCAGCCCCAGCATTTT
TRBJ1-2 | TRBV7-9 | NA | TRBD1 | CASSPAPGTGAYGYTF | TGTGCCAGCAGCCCCGCCCCCGGGACAGGGGCCTATGGCTACACCTTC
TRBJ2-1 | TRBV4-2 | NA | TRBD2 | CASSPRSGLAGAGIYNEQFF | TGTGCCAGCAGCCCGCGTTCGGGACTAGCGGGGGCCGGGATTTACAATGAGCAGTTCTTC
TRBJ2-3 | TRBV9 | NA | TRBD2 | CASSVGLAGVEDTQYF | TGTGCCAGCAGCGTAGGCCTAGCGGGAGTTGAGGATACGCAGTATTTT
TRBJ1-2 | TRBV2 | NA | NA | CASSESGLPNHGYTF | TGTGCCAGCAGTGAAAGTGGGCTTCCGAACCATGGCTACACCTTC
TRBJ2-7 | TRBV2 | NA | NA | CASSLQGTEQYF | TGTGCCAGCAGCCTACAGGGTACGGAGCAGTACTTC
TRBJ1-6 | TRBV7-2 | NA | TRBD1 | CASSLVTGVGSPLHF | TGTGCCAGCAGCTTAGTTACAGGGGTGGGTTCACCCCTCCACTTT
TRBJ1-5 | TRBV6-1 | NA | NA | CASSEISPGRSRPQHF | TGTGCCAGCAGCGAAATATCCCCGGGTCGGAGTCGGCCCCAGCATTTT
TRBJ2-6 | TRBV19 | NA | TRBD1 | CASSRTGGLGANVLTF | TGTGCCAGTAGTCGTACAGGGGGCCTGGGGGCCAACGTCCTGACTTTC
TRBJ1-5 | TRBV10-3 | NA | NA | CAIREDRNQPQHF | TGTGCCATCAGAGAAGACAGAAATCAGCCCCAGCATTTT
TRBJ1-1 | TRBV18 | NA | NA | CASSPPNQRGEAFF | TGTGCCAGCTCACCCCCAAATCAAAGGGGTGAAGCTTTCTTT
TRBJ2-7 | TRBV28 | NA | NA | CASNPKLSAYEQYF | TGTGCCAGCAACCCTAAGCTTAGCGCCTACGAGCAGTACTTC
TRBJ1-5 | TRBV7-9 | NA | NA | CASSTGGGQGFNQPQHF | TGTGCCAGCAGCACCGGGGGTGGGCAAGGCTTCAATCAGCCCCAGCATTTT
TRBJ2-7 | TRBV7-3 | NA | TRBD2 | CASSLKAAAGAYSYEQYF | TGTGCCAGCAGCTTAAAGGCAGCGGCGGGAGCCTATTCCTACGAGCAGTACTTC
TRBJ1-2 | TRBV7-2 | NA | NA | CASSQVDYGYTF | TGTGCCAGCAGCCAGGTGGACTATGGCTACACCTTC
TRBJ1-3 | TRBV7-9 | NA | NA | CASSSIPRQESSGNTIYF | TGTGCCAGCAGCTCCATCCCCCGACAGGAATCTTCTGGAAACACCATATATTTT
TRBJ1-4 | TRBV9 | once | NA | CASSVAGVGKKLFF | TGTGCCAGCAGCGTAGCAGGGGTGGGAAAAAAACTGTTTTTT
TRBJ2-5 | TRBV29-1 | NA | TRBD2 | CSVESYPLAGGVETQYF | TGCAGCGTTGAATCTTATCCCCTAGCGGGAGGGGTGGAGACCCAGTACTTC
TRBJ2-7 | TRBV5-6 | NA | TRBD1 | CASSLATDRGPYEQYF | TGTGCCAGCAGCTTGGCCACTGACAGGGGCCCCTACGAGCAGTACTTC
TRBJ2-7 | TRBV11-2 | NA | TRBD1 | CASSLPGQGTYEQYF | TGTGCCAGCAGCCTCCCGGGACAGGGGACCTACGAGCAGTACTTC
TRBJ1-6 | TRBV30 | NA | TRBD1 | CAWSVRRGQGSYNSPLHF | TGTGCCTGGAGTGTACGTAGAGGACAGGGCTCCTATAATTCACCCCTCCACTTT
TRBJ1-5 | TRBV7-2 | NA | NA | CASISQPQHF | TGTGCCAGCATTAGTCAGCCCCAGCATTTT